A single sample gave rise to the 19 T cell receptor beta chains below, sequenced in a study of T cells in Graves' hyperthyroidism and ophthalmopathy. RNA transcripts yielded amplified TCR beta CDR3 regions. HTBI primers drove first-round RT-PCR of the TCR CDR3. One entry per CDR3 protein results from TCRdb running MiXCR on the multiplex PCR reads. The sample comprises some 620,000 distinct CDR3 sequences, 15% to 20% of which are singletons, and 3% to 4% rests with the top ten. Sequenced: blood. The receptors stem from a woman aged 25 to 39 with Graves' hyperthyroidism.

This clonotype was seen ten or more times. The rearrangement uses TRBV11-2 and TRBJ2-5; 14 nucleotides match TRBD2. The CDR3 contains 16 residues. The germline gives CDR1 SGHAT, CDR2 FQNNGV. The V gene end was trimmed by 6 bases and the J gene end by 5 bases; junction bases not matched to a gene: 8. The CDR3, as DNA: TGTGCCAGCAGAGGACTAGCGGGAGGCCGAAGGGAGACCCAGTACTTC. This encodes CASRGLAGGRRETQYF.

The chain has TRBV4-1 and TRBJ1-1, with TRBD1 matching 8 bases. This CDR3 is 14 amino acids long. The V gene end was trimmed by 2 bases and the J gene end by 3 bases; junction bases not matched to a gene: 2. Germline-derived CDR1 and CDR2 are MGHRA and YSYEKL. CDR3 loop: CASSQKTGDTEAFF. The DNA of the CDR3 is TGCGCCAGCAGCCAAAAGACAGGGGACACTGAAGCTTTCTTT.

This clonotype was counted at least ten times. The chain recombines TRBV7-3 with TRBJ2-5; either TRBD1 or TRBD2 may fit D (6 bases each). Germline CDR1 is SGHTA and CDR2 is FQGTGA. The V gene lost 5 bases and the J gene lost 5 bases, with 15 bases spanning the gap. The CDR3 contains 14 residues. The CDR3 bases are TGTGCCAGCAGCCCCTCTAAGGGGGGTGAGACCCAGTACTTC. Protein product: CASSPSKGGETQYF. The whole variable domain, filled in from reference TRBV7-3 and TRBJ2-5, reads GAGVSQTPSNKVTEKGKYVELRCDPISGHTALYWYRQSLGQGPEFLIYFQGTGAADDSGLPNDRFFAVRPEGSVSTLKIQRTERGDSAVYLCASSPSKGGETQYFGPGTRLLVL.

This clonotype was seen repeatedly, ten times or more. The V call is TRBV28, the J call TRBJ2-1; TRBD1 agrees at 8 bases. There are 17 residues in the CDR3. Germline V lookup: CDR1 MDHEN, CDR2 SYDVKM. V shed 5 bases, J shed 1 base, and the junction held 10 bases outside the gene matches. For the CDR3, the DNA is TGTGCCAGCAGTCTCCCCAGGGACAGGAAGTCCTACAATGAGCAGTTCTTC. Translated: CASSLPRDRKSYNEQFF.

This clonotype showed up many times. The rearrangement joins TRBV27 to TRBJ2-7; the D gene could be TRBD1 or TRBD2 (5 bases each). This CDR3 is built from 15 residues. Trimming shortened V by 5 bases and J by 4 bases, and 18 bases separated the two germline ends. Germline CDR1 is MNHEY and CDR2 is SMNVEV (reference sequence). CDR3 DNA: TGTGCCAGCAGTCCCCGGCAGGGCAGCGGATACGAGCAGTACTTC. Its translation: CASSPRQGSGYEQYF.

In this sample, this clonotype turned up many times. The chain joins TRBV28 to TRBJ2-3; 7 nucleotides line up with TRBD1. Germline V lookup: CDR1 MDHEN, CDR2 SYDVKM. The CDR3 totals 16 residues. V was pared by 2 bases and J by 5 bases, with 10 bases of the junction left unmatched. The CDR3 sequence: CASSLEGALYKDTQYF. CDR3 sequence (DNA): TGTGCCAGCAGTTTAGAGGGGGCGCTTTATAAAGATACGCAGTATTTT.

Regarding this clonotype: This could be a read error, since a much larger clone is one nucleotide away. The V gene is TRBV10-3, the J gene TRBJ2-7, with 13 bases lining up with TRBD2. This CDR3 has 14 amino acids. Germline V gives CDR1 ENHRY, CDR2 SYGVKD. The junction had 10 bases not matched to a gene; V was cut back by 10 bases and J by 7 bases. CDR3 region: CATGLAGVINEQYF. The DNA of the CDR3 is TGTGCCACCGGACTAGCGGGAGTTATAAATGAGCAGTACTTC.

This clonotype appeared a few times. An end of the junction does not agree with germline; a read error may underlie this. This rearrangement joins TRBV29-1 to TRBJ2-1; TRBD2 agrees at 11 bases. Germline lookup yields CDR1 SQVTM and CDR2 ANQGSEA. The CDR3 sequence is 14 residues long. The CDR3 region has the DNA TGCAGCGTTGAGAGACTAGCGGGATACAATGGGCAGTTCTTC. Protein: CSVERLAGYNGQFF.

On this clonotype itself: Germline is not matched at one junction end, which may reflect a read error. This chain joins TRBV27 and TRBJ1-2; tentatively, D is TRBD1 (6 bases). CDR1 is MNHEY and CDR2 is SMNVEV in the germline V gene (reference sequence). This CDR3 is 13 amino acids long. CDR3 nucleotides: TGTGCCAGCAGTCAGACAGGAAACTATGGCCACACCTTC. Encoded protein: CASSQTGNYGHTF.

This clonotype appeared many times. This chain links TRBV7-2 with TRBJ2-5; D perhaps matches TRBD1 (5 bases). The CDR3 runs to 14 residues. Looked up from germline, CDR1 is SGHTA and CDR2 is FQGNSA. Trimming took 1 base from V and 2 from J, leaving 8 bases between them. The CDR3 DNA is TGTGCCAGCAGCTTAGGGGCAGGGCAAGAGACCCAGTACTTC. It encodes CASSLGAGQETQYF.

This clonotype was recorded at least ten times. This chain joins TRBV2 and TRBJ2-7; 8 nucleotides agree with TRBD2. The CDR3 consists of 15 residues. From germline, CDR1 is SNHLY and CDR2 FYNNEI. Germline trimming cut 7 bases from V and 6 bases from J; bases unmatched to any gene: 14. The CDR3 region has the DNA TGTGCCAGCAAACTCGATAGCGGGACGGGGGTCGAGCAGTACTTC. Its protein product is CASKLDSGTGVEQYF.

The CDR3 sequence is CASSVGGSGSGPQETQYF. CDR3 nucleotide sequence: TGTGCCAGCAGCGTAGGGGGTAGCGGGAGTGGCCCCCAAGAGACCCAGTACTTC. V and J are TRBV9 and TRBJ2-5; TRBD2 aligns across 9 bases. This CDR3 is built from 18 residues. Unmatched junction bases numbered 10, after V lost 0 bases and J lost 1 base. The germline V gene encodes CDR1 SGDLS and CDR2 YYNGEE.

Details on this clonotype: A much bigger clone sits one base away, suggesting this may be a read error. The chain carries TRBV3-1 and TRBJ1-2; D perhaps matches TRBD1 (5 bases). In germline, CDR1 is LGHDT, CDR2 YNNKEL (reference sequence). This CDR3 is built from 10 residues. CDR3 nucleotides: TGTGTCAGGCGGCGGGGCGGCTACACCTTC. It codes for CVRRRGGYTF.

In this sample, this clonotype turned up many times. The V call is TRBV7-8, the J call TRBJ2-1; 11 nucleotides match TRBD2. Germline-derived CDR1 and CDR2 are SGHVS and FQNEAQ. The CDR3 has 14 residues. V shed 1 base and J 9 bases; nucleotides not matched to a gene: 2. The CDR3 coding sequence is TGTGCCAGCAGCTTAGTAGCGGGAGGGGGTGAGCAGTTCTTC. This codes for CASSLVAGGGEQFF.

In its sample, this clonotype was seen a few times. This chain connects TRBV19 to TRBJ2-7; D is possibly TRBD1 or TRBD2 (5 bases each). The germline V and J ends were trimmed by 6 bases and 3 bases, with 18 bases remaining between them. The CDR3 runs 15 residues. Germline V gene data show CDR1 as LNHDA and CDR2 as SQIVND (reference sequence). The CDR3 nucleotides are TGTGCCAGTAGGACCCGGGACGACGTTCTCTACGAGCAGTACTTC. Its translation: CASRTRDDVLYEQYF.

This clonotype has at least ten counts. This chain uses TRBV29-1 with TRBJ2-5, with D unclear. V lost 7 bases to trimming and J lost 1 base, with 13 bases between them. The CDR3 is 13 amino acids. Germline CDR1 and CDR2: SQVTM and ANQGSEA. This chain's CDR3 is CSATAWAQETQYF. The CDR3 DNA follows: TGCAGCGCCACCGCCTGGGCCCAAGAGACCCAGTACTTC.

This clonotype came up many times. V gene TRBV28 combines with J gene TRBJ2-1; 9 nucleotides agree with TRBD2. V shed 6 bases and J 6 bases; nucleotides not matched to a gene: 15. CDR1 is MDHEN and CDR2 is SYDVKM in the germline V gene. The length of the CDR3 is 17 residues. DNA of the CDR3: TGTGCCAGCAGCTCTAGCGGGGAGCTTCCCAGGTTCAATGAGCAGTTCTTC. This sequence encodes CASSSSGELPRFNEQFF.

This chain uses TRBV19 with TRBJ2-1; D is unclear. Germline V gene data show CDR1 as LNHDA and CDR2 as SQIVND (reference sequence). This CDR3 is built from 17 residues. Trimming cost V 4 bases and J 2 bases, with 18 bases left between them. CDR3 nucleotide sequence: TGTGCCAGTAGTAGGGGTTTTCGCGGAAAGACCTACAATGAGCAGTTCTTC. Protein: CASSRGFRGKTYNEQFF.

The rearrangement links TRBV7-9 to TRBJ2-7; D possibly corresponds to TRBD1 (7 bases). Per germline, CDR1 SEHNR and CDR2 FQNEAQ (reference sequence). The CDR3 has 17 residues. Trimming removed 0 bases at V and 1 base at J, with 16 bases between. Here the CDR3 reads CASSLAFRGEHSYEQYF. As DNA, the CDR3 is TGTGCCAGCAGCTTAGCCTTCAGGGGGGAACATTCCTACGAGCAGTACTTC.